Each of the 14 T cell receptor beta chains below was sequenced from the same sample in a study of radiation and T cells in renal cell carcinoma. Assay used: immunoSEQ multiplex PCR; TCRdb lists only in-frame clones, some missing. The table has approximately 92,000 clones, roughly 80% seen once. Time point noted: blood 4 weeks post-SBRT, at nephrectomy. As for treatment: 15 Gy SBRT to primary tumor, nephrectomy 4 weeks later. Sample: blood, taken from a patient whose treatment included radiotherapy and nephrectomy. The receptor source for this set is a man in his fifties or sixties with renal cell carcinoma.

The chain joins TRBV7-9 to TRBJ2-7, with 7 positions matching TRBD1. There are 14 residues in the CDR3. The germline CDR1 and CDR2 sequences are SEHNR and FQNEAQ (reference sequence). V trimming: 0 bases; J trimming: 2 bases; junction bases outside the gene matches: 1. This CDR3 is CASSLAGQAYEQYF. The CDR3 DNA reads as TGTGCCAGCAGCTTAGCCGGACAGGCCTACGAGCAGTACTTC. The variable domain in full, with the rest retrieved from reference TRBV7-9 and TRBJ2-7, is DTGVSQNPRHKITKRGQNVTFRCDPISEHNRLYWYRQTLGQGPEFLTYFQNEAQLEKSRLLSDRFSAERPKGSFSTLEIQRTEQGDSAMYLCASSLAGQAYEQYFGPGTRLTVT.

Turning to this clone: The junction does not match germline at one end; this may be a read error. J is TRBJ2-3 and V is TRBV30; TRBD1 or TRBD2 may be the D gene (7 bases each). The CDR3 runs to 12 residues. The germline V gene has CDR1 GTSNPN and CDR2 SVGIG (reference sequence). CDR3 sequence (DNA): TGTGCCTGGGCCAGGGGGGGGGCGGTCGGGAACTTT. This translates into CAWARGGAVGNF.

CDR3 in amino acids: CSVEERQGSETQYF. The CDR3 nucleotides are TGCAGCGTTGAAGAACGTCAGGGTTCGGAGACCCAGTACTTC. The J gene is TRBJ2-5, the V gene TRBV29-1, with a weak D call TRBD1 (5 bases). V dropped 0 bases and J dropped 5 bases, with 13 bases sitting between them. This CDR3 region has 14 residues. Germline values: CDR1 SQVTM, CDR2 ANQGSEA.

The chain links TRBV27 to TRBJ2-7; D uncertain. The CDR3 has 14 residues. Trimming left V 2 bases short and J 0 bases short, with 8 bases between. In germline, CDR1 is MNHEY, CDR2 SMNVEV (reference sequence). In DNA, the CDR3 is TGTGCCAGCAGTTTAGGTCTCAGCTCCTACGAGCAGTACTTC. Residues: CASSLGLSSYEQYF.

The J gene is TRBJ2-2, the V gene TRBV7-9; TRBD2 matches 9 bases. CDR3 length equals 17 residues. CDR1 SEHNR and CDR2 FQNEAQ come from the germline V gene (reference sequence). The junction had 10 bases not matched to a gene; V was cut back by 1 base and J by 7 bases. CDR3 sequence (DNA): TGTGCCAGCAGCTTAGACAAGGGACTAGCTCATGGCGGGGAGCTGTTTTTT. This gives the protein CASSLDKGLAHGGELFF.

The V and J genes are TRBV4-3 and TRBJ1-1, with a possible D match to TRBD1 (6 bases). In germline, CDR1 is LGHNA, CDR2 YSLEER. V lost 11 bases and J 2 bases, leaving 15 bases between the germline ends. The CDR3 has 13 residues. This chain's CDR3 is CAPSRGQNTEAFF. In DNA, the CDR3 is TGCGCCCCGAGCCGGGGGCAAAACACTGAAGCTTTCTTT.

The chain uses TRBV7-3 and TRBJ2-3, with D possibly TRBD2 on 6 matching bases. CDR3 length: 14 residues. The germline V gene encodes CDR1 SGHTA and CDR2 FQGTGA. Trimming stripped 5 bases from V and 2 bases from J, with 11 bases between. CDR3: CASSTSQDTDTQYF. CDR3 nucleotides: TGTGCCAGCAGCACTAGCCAGGACACAGATACGCAGTATTTT.

The J gene is TRBJ1-2, the V gene TRBV4-3, with D perhaps TRBD1 (6 bases). The CDR3 is made up of 17 amino acids. Germline CDR1 and CDR2: LGHNA and YSLEER. Trimming cost V 0 bases and J 0 bases, with 14 bases left between them. In nucleotides, the CDR3 is TGCGCCAGCAGCCAAGATCTGAGGGGGTTGGCTAACTATGGCTACACCTTC. Translating it yields CASSQDLRGLANYGYTF.

The rearrangement links TRBV5-1 to TRBJ2-7, with a tentative D call TRBD1 (6 bases). The CDR3 totals 14 residues. Trimming left V 3 bases short and J 2 bases short, with 12 bases between. Germline V gene data show CDR1 as SGHRS and CDR2 as YFSETQ. CDR3 sequence (DNA): TGCGCCAGCAGCTCTCGGACAGATGCCTACGAGCAGTACTTC. This codes for CASSSRTDAYEQYF.

The rearrangement links TRBV6-1 to TRBJ1-5; D not resolved. Germline V CDR1 and CDR2: MNHNS, SASEGT. This CDR3 contains 12 residues. Trimming shortened V by 7 bases and J by 3 bases, and 7 bases separated the two germline ends. The CDR3, as DNA: TGTGCCAGCAACAAACTCAATCAGCCCCAGCATTTT. Translating gives CASNKLNQPQHF.

This sequence joins TRBV6-5 and TRBJ1-1; weak D call: TRBD1 (5 bases). Germline values: CDR1 MNHEY, CDR2 SVGAGI. This CDR3 comprises 13 residues. V shed 9 bases and J shed 0 bases, with 11 bases lying between them. CDR3 nucleotides: TGTGCCAGTGGGGCATTTGTGAACACTGAAGCTTTCTTT. Its translation is CASGAFVNTEAFF.

This clone has only one observation. The CDR3 region has the DNA TGTGCCAGCAGTCCCTGGACTGAAACCTACGAGCAGTACTTC. Amino acid sequence: CASSPWTETYEQYF. V is TRBV27 and J is TRBJ2-7, with D possibly being TRBD2 (5 bases). The germline V gene encodes CDR1 MNHEY and CDR2 SMNVEV (reference sequence). The CDR3 spans 14 residues. V was shortened by 5 bases and J by 2 bases, with 13 bases between the two germline ends.

The V and J genes are TRBV30 and TRBJ1-1; D unclear. Germline V gene lookup returns CDR1 GTSNPN and CDR2 SVGIG (reference sequence). This CDR3 is 13 amino acids long. V shed 0 bases and J shed 0 bases, with 5 bases lying between them. DNA of the CDR3: TGTGCCTGGAGTGTAGACCTGAACACTGAAGCTTTCTTT. It encodes CAWSVDLNTEAFF. Complete variable domain (other parts from reference TRBV30 and TRBJ1-1): SQTIHQWPATLVQPVGSPLSLECTVEGTSNPNLYWYRQAAGRGLQLLFYSVGIGQISSEVPQNLSASRPQDRQFILSSKKLLLSDSGFYLCAWSVDLNTEAFFGQGTRLTVV.

The chain has TRBV28 and TRBJ2-7; TRBD1 is a possible D gene (6 bases). The V gene lost 6 bases and the J gene lost 2 bases, with 14 bases spanning the gap. The CDR3 is made up of 14 amino acids. Germline V gene sequence: CDR1 MDHEN, CDR2 SYDVKM. The CDR3 nucleotides are TGTGCCAGCAGCTACAAGGGGGAACCCTACGAGCAGTACTTC. Translation: CASSYKGEPYEQYF.